This T cell receptor beta chain was found in a study of molecular identifiers for immune sequencing clone quantification. Preparation of the bulk TCR libraries relied on previously described methods and listed TCR primers. TCRdb called the PCR reads again in MiXCR, with one record for every CDR3 protein. The sample shows 100,000 or so distinct CDR3 sequences, about 35% of them seen only once. This CDR3 contains 14 residues. Per the germline V gene, CDR1 is SQVTM and CDR2 is ANQGSEA. V shed 8 bases and J 6 bases; nucleotides not matched to a gene: 14. This clonotype was counted a few times. Naive CD8 T cells, phenotype CD8+CD4-CCR7+CD45RA+, were sorted.

The sequence derives from a human donor in good health. Some libraries in this study had Jurkat cell RNA spiked in. The chain combines TRBV29-1 with TRBJ2-3; 7 positions agree with TRBD1. Sequencing was performed on naive CD8+ T cells from blood, with Jurkat cell RNA spiked in. The subset denotes: FACS-sorted CD8+CD4-CCR7+CD45RA+ naive T cells. As DNA, the CDR3 is TGCAGCTTCAAAGACAGGGATCGTTTGGATACGCAGTATTTT. It yields the protein CSFKDRDRLDTQYF.